Presented here are 19 T cell receptor beta chains from one specimen sequenced in a study of blood T cell repertoires in COVID-19. Assay: immunoSEQ multiplex PCR; the TCRdb copy retains only in-frame clones and omits some. The data contain 74,000 or so clones, around nine tenths of them seen just once; the ten biggest clones take up about 2.3%. The material sequenced was peripheral blood. The origin of the receptors is a human donor in a cohort sampled during active COVID-19.

This clone has only one observation. This chain uses TRBV9 with TRBJ2-2; D unresolved. Germline assignment: CDR1 SGDLS and CDR2 YYNGEE. The length of the CDR3 is 15 residues. V gave up 4 bases and J gave up 0 bases, with 10 bases separating them. The DNA for the CDR3 is TGTGCCAGCAGCCCGAGAACAGCGAACACCGGGGAGCTGTTTTTT. This codes for CASSPRTANTGELFF.

The rearrangement joins TRBV7-2 to TRBJ1-2; D not resolved. V gave up 6 bases and J gave up 5 bases, with 10 bases separating them. Germline CDR1 reads SGHTA; CDR2 reads FQGNSA. CDR3 length: 12 amino acids. The CDR3 sequence is CASSPPSYGYTF. The CDR3 nucleotides read TGTGCCAGCAGTCCCCCCAGTTATGGCTACACCTTC.

CDR3: CASSVAGVDPEQYF. The CDR3 DNA is TGTGCCAGCAGCGTAGCAGGGGTCGATCCCGAGCAGTACTTC. This rearrangement joins TRBV9 to TRBJ2-7; D is possibly TRBD1 (6 bases). This CDR3 region has 14 residues. Trimming removed 0 bases from V and 6 bases from J, with 13 bases in between. Germline loops: CDR1 SGDLS, CDR2 YYNGEE.

The chain carries TRBV7-9 and TRBJ2-5; D gene uncertain. With 2 bases removed from V and 7 bases from J, the gap between germline ends came to 5 bases. Germline V gene data show CDR1 as SEHNR and CDR2 as FQNEAQ (reference sequence). This CDR3 is built from 11 residues. This chain's CDR3 is CASSLKATQYF. CDR3 bases: TGTGCCAGCAGCTTAAAAGCGACCCAGTACTTC. The full variable domain, with the rest looked up from reference TRBV7-9 and TRBJ2-5, is DTGVSQNPRHKITKRGQNVTFRCDPISEHNRLYWYRQTLGQGPEFLTYFQNEAQLEKSRLLSDRFSAERPKGSFSTLEIQRTEQGDSAMYLCASSLKATQYFGPGTRLLVL.

The chain has TRBV4-2 and TRBJ2-1; D is possibly TRBD2 (6 bases). The CDR3 runs 16 residues. Germline V gives CDR1 LGHNA, CDR2 YNFKEQ. V was shortened by 1 base and J by 4 bases, with 14 bases between the two germline ends. CDR3 residues: CASSQVGGRNYNEQFF. DNA of the CDR3: TGTGCCAGCAGCCAAGTAGGAGGGAGGAATTACAATGAGCAGTTCTTC.

The rearrangement joins TRBV4-3 to TRBJ2-3, with 11 bases lining up with TRBD2. Germline-derived CDR1 and CDR2 are LGHNA and YSLEER. The length of the CDR3 is 16 residues. V lost 0 bases, J lost 5 bases, and 4 bases stayed unmatched. CDR3 residues: CASSQEASGRQDTQYF. As DNA, the CDR3 is TGCGCCAGCAGCCAAGAGGCTAGCGGGAGGCAAGATACGCAGTATTTT.

V is TRBV6-5 and J is TRBJ1-1; D unclear. The CDR3 loop spans 13 amino acids. Germline V CDR1 and CDR2: MNHEY, SVGAGI. V lost 6 bases to trimming and J lost 8 bases, with 16 bases between them. The CDR3 bases are TGTGCCAGCAGCCCCACGGAGACTCCCGAAGCTTTCTTT. Encoded protein: CASSPTETPEAFF.

In its sample, this clone was seen once. The chain has TRBV9 and TRBJ2-5, with D possibly being TRBD1 (7 bases). The V and J ends lost 0 bases and 5 bases respectively, with 11 bases between them. The CDR3 spans 14 residues. Germline V CDR1 and CDR2: SGDLS, YYNGEE. This CDR3 reads CASSVGSGGETQYF. CDR3 bases: TGTGCCAGCAGCGTAGGGTCAGGGGGGGAGACCCAGTACTTC. The variable domain in full, with the rest retrieved from reference TRBV9 and TRBJ2-5, is DSGVTQTPKHLITATGQRVTLRCSPRSGDLSVYWYQQSLDQGLQFLIQYYNGEERAKGNILERFSAQQFPDLHSELNLSSLELGDSALYFCASSVGSGGETQYFGPGTRLLVL.

The chain has TRBV6-5 and TRBJ1-2, with 7 bases that match TRBD1. J lost 4 bases, V lost 6 bases, and 8 bases had no gene match. CDR3 length equals 14 residues. CDR1 MNHEY and CDR2 SVGAGI come from the germline V gene. The CDR3 nucleotides are TGTGCCAGCAGGCGAACAGGGGCCCTCTATGGCTACACCTTC. Amino acids: CASRRTGALYGYTF.

The V and J genes are TRBV24-1 and TRBJ1-2; 9 nucleotides match TRBD1. The CDR3 sequence is 14 residues long. J was trimmed by 8 bases and V by 3 bases; bases with no gene match: 6. The germline V gene has CDR1 KGHDR and CDR2 SFDVKD. The CDR3 is CATSDPGQGWGYTF. The DNA of the CDR3 is TGTGCCACCAGTGATCCCGGACAGGGGTGGGGCTACACCTTC.

The chain links TRBV28 to TRBJ2-1; maybe TRBD2 (6 bases). Germline CDR1 and CDR2: MDHEN and SYDVKM. V lost 2 bases to trimming and J lost 9 bases, with 20 bases between them. The CDR3 contains 16 residues. CDR3 in amino acids: CASSLIWTKGGGEQFF. The CDR3 DNA sequence: TGTGCCAGCAGTTTAATCTGGACTAAGGGAGGTGGTGAGCAGTTCTTC. Variable domain in full (rest from reference TRBV28 and TRBJ2-1): DVKVTQSSRYLVKRTGEKVFLECVQDMDHENMFWYRQDPGLGLRLIYFSYDVKMKEKGDIPEGYSVSREKKERFSLILESASTNQTSMYLCASSLIWTKGGGEQFFGPGTRLTVL.

The chain uses TRBV18 and TRBJ1-2, with 7 bases matching TRBD1. The CDR3 length is 13 residues. V dropped 9 bases and J dropped 8; count of bases not matched to a gene: 12. From germline, CDR1 is KGHSH and CDR2 LQKENI. This CDR3 reads CASVGQVWGGYTF. In DNA form, the CDR3 reads TGTGCCAGTGTCGGACAGGTCTGGGGCGGCTACACCTTC.

V usage is TRBV5-1 and J usage is TRBJ1-5, with 10 bases matching TRBD1. After removal of 0 bases from V and 7 bases from J, the junction contained 4 bases not matched to a gene. CDR1 and CDR2 from the germline V gene are SGHRS and YFSETQ. The CDR3 covers 15 residues. The DNA of the CDR3 is TGCGCCAGCAGCTTGGGGACAGGGGGTGGACAGCCCCAGCATTTT. Its protein is CASSLGTGGGQPQHF.

This chain links TRBV5-1 with TRBJ2-3; 16 nucleotides agree with TRBD2. Germline CDR1 reads SGHRS; CDR2 reads YFSETQ. Trimming removed 3 bases from V and 5 bases from J; junction bases left unmatched: 6. The CDR3 is 17 residues long. CDR3 in amino acids: CASSWGLAGGPEDTQYF. In DNA, the CDR3 is TGCGCCAGCAGCTGGGGACTAGCGGGGGGGCCAGAAGATACGCAGTATTTT.

V usage is TRBV4-1 and J usage is TRBJ2-7; D perhaps matches TRBD1 (6 bases). The germline V gene encodes CDR1 MGHRA and CDR2 YSYEKL. The CDR3 has 14 residues. The V end was cut by 4 bases, the J end by 3 bases, with 13 bases between. The CDR3 is CASSPLGQHYEQYF. The CDR3 DNA sequence: TGCGCCAGCAGCCCCCTAGGACAGCACTACGAGCAGTACTTC.

This clone was recorded once. The rearrangement links TRBV6-2 or TRBV6-3 to TRBJ1-2; no reliable D call. Between the trimmed V and J ends, which lost 6 bases and 4 bases, there was a span of 9 bases. CDR1 MNHEY and CDR2 SVGEGT come from the germline V gene. The CDR3 length is 12 residues. The CDR3, as DNA: TGTGCCAGCAGCCCGTCTTCCTATGGCTACACCTTC. Protein sequence: CASSPSSYGYTF.

For the CDR3, the DNA is TGTGCCAGCAGCCCTTCGGACTCTCCCTGGGAAAAACTGTTTTTT. Its translation: CASSPSDSPWEKLFF. The V gene is TRBV7-9, the J gene TRBJ1-4; D unresolved. Trimming left V 5 bases short and J 8 bases short, with 18 bases between. This CDR3 contains 15 residues. Looked up from germline, CDR1 is SEHNR and CDR2 is FQNEAQ (reference sequence).

V is TRBV5-5 and J is TRBJ2-2, with D perhaps TRBD1 (5 bases). The CDR3 contains 17 residues. From germline, CDR1 is SGHKS and CDR2 YYEKEE (reference sequence). Trimming left V 1 base short and J 0 bases short, with 13 bases between. CDR3 loop: CASSLRGGFANTGELFF. The CDR3 region has the DNA TGTGCCAGCAGCTTGAGGGGTGGTTTCGCGAACACCGGGGAGCTGTTTTTT.

This chain links TRBV6-6 with TRBJ1-1; 10 bases match TRBD1. V shed 4 bases and J 8 bases; nucleotides not matched to a gene: 4. The germline gives CDR1 MNHNY, CDR2 SVGAGI (reference sequence). CDR3 length: 13 amino acids. The CDR3 sequence is CASSSRQGAEAFF. Here the CDR3 DNA reads TGTGCCAGCAGTTCCCGACAGGGGGCCGAAGCTTTCTTT.